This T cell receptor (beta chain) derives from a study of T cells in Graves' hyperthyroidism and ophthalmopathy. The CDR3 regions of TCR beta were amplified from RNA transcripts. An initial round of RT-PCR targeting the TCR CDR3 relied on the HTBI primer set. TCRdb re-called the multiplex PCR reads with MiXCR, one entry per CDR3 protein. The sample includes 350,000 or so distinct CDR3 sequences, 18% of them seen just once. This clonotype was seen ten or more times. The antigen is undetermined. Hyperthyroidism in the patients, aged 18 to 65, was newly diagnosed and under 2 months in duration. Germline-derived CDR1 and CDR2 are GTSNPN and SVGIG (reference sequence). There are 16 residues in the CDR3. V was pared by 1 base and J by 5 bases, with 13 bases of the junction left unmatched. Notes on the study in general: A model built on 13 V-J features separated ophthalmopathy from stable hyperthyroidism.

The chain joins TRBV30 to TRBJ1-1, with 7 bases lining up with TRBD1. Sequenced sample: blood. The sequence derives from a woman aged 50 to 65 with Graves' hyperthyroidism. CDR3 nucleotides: TGTGCCTGGAGTGCCCCGCCCGGGACAGCGAAAACTGAAGCTTTCTTT. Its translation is CAWSAPPGTAKTEAFF.